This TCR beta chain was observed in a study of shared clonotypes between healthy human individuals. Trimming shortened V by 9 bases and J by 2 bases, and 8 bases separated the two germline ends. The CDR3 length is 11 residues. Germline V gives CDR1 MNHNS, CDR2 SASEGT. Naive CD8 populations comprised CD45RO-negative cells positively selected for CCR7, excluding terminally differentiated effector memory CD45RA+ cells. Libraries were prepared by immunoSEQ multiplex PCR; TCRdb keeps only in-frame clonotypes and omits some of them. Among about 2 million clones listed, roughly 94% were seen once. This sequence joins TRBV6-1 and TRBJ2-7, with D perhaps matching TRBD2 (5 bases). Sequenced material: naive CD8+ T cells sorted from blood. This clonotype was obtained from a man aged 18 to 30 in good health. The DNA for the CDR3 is TGTGCCAGTGGACTCCCCTACGAGCAGTACTTC. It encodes CASGLPYEQYF.